The 29 T cell receptor beta chains reported below all come from one sample, sequenced in a study of shared clonotypes between healthy human individuals. Clones were read by immunoSEQ multiplex PCR, and TCRdb kept only the in-frame ones, dropping some. The table includes approximately 1.5 million clones, just under 99% detected once. What was sequenced was naive CD4+ T cells sorted from blood. The subset is: CD45RA+ positively selected. The receptors stem from a man in his thirties or forties in good health.

The V and J genes are TRBV19 and TRBJ2-2; 13 nucleotides align to TRBD2. The CDR3 sequence is 17 residues long. V lost 3 bases and J lost 2; bases outside the gene matches: 3. Germline lookup yields CDR1 LNHDA and CDR2 SQIVND (reference sequence). CDR3 nucleotides: TGTGCCAGTAGTATCCGGGGACTAGCGGGAAACACCGGGGAGCTGTTTTTT. It yields the protein CASSIRGLAGNTGELFF.

The gene calls are TRBV25-1 and TRBJ2-3; D call uncertain. Germline CDR1 is MGHDK and CDR2 is SYGVNS. Trimming shortened V by 2 bases and J by 3 bases, and 15 bases separated the two germline ends. The CDR3 consists of 16 residues. CDR3 nucleotide sequence: TGTGCCAGCAGTGAAAGAGGAAAGGGAATAACAGATACGCAGTATTTT. It translates to CASSERGKGITDTQYF. The complete variable domain, with remaining parts taken from reference TRBV25-1 and TRBJ2-3, reads EADIYQTPRYLVIGTGKKITLECSQTMGHDKMYWYQQDPGMELHLIHYSYGVNSTEKGDLSSESTVSRIRTEHFPLTLESARPSHTSQYLCASSERGKGITDTQYFGPGTRLTVL.

This clone has just one count. The rearrangement links TRBV19 to TRBJ2-7; D uncertain. Per the germline V gene, CDR1 is LNHDA and CDR2 is SQIVND (reference sequence). V was shortened by 4 bases and J by 4 bases, with 11 bases between the two germline ends. This CDR3 has 13 amino acids. The CDR3 is CASSTATLYEQYF. The CDR3 coding sequence is TGTGCCAGTAGTACGGCTACTCTTTACGAGCAGTACTTC.

Notes on this clone: This specimen includes other DNA sequences encoding the same CDR3. The chain carries TRBV27 and TRBJ2-6; D uncertain. The CDR3 has 17 residues. V was cut by 5 bases and J by 1 base, with 15 bases left in between. CDR1 is MNHEY and CDR2 is SMNVEV in the germline V gene (reference sequence). DNA of the CDR3: TGTGCCAGCAGTCTCGCCCAAGGGTCGTCTGGGGCCAACGTCCTGACTTTC. Its translation: CASSLAQGSSGANVLTF.

The CDR3: CASSLEVRVLFSGEQYF. As DNA, the CDR3 is TGTGCCAGCAGCTTAGAGGTCAGGGTCCTTTTTTCAGGCGAGCAGTACTTC. The J gene is TRBJ2-7, the V gene TRBV7-8, with D perhaps TRBD1 (5 bases). V was pared by 1 base and J by 6 bases, with 22 bases between. CDR1 SGHVS and CDR2 FQNEAQ come from the germline V gene. The CDR3 consists of 17 residues.

With respect to this clone: This CDR3 is also generated by other DNA sequences in the sample. The V gene is TRBV7-9, the J gene TRBJ1-5; 8 nucleotides agree with TRBD1. With 4 bases clipped from V and 4 bases from J, the junction kept 3 bases outside the gene matches. Germline CDR1 SEHNR, CDR2 FQNEAQ (reference sequence). The CDR3 totals 14 residues. CDR3 coding DNA: TGTGCCAGCAGCTCAACAGGGGGGAATCAGCCCCAGCATTTT. Its translation is CASSSTGGNQPQHF.

V is TRBV9 and J is TRBJ2-5, with 9 bases identical to TRBD1. Germline V gene data show CDR1 as SGDLS and CDR2 as YYNGEE. Unmatched junction bases numbered 11, after V lost 9 bases and J lost 5 bases. This CDR3 is 14 amino acids long. CDR3 coding DNA: TGTGCCATCGACCGGGACAGGGAAAGGGAGACCCAGTACTTC. Protein: CAIDRDRERETQYF.

This clone was counted a single time. The chain recombines TRBV5-1 with TRBJ2-2, with 14 positions matching TRBD2. The CDR3 totals 18 residues. V shed 6 bases, J shed 0 bases, and the junction held 7 bases outside the gene matches. Germline CDR1 reads SGHRS; CDR2 reads YFSETQ. The CDR3: CASTSTSGRAANTGELFF. The CDR3 DNA reads as TGCGCCAGCACCTCGACTAGCGGGAGGGCCGCGAACACCGGGGAGCTGTTTTTT.

The chain is built from TRBV2 and TRBJ1-1; D is uncertain. The CDR3 extends over 14 amino acids. CDR1 is SNHLY and CDR2 is FYNNEI in the germline V gene. V dropped 4 bases and J dropped 3 bases, with 12 bases sitting between them. The chain's CDR3 is CASSVTQVDTEAFF. In nucleotides, the CDR3 is TGTGCCAGCAGTGTTACCCAGGTGGACACTGAAGCTTTCTTT.

V usage is TRBV6-5 and J usage is TRBJ2-7, with 11 bases lining up with TRBD1. Germline trimming cut 2 bases from V and 7 bases from J; bases unmatched to any gene: 4. The germline CDR1 and CDR2 sequences are MNHEY and SVGAGI. The CDR3 is made up of 14 amino acids. CDR3 residues: CASSYRDRGGEQYF. The CDR3 region has the DNA TGTGCCAGCAGTTACCGGGACAGGGGGGGGGAGCAGTACTTC.

The J gene is TRBJ2-2, the V gene TRBV15, with D unresolved. Trimming took 3 bases from V and 3 from J, leaving 8 bases between them. Per the germline V gene, CDR1 is LNHNV and CDR2 is YYDKDF (reference sequence). CDR3 length: 14 residues. The CDR3 sequence: CATSSGPDTGELFF. For the CDR3, the DNA is TGTGCCACCAGCAGCGGACCGGACACCGGGGAGCTGTTTTTT.

The chain uses TRBV9 and TRBJ2-7, with 12 bases lining up with TRBD2. The CDR3 loop spans 17 amino acids. Germline V gene lookup returns CDR1 SGDLS and CDR2 YYNGEE. V gave up 0 bases and J gave up 2 bases; unmatched junction bases: 6. The CDR3 is CASSVGLAGGGPYEQYF. In nucleotides, the CDR3 is TGTGCCAGCAGCGTAGGGCTAGCGGGAGGGGGGCCCTACGAGCAGTACTTC.

The V call is TRBV10-1, the J call TRBJ2-7; weak D call: TRBD1 (5 bases). With 9 bases removed from V and 4 bases from J, the gap between germline ends came to 16 bases. The CDR3 is 13 amino acids. In germline, CDR1 is WNHNN, CDR2 SYGVQD (reference sequence). In nucleotides, the CDR3 is TGCGCCAGGAGGACATCAGGACCGTACGAGCAGTACTTC. Protein product: CARRTSGPYEQYF.

The chain combines TRBV7-9 with TRBJ1-2; D gene uncertain. The V gene's germline CDR1 is SEHNR and CDR2 FQNEAQ (reference sequence). The CDR3 totals 16 residues. Trimming left V 0 bases short and J 4 bases short, with 15 bases between. This CDR3 is CASSLAVGNPVYGYTF. DNA for the CDR3: TGTGCCAGCAGCTTAGCGGTGGGGAACCCGGTCTATGGCTACACCTTC.

The V and J genes are TRBV5-1 and TRBJ2-3, with 7 bases identical to TRBD2. Germline-derived CDR1 and CDR2 are SGHRS and YFSETQ. This CDR3 contains 15 residues. The V segment lost 7 bases and the J segment 3 bases; nucleotides outside the gene matches: 11. CDR3 amino acids: CASASWAGVTDTQYF. DNA for the CDR3: TGCGCCAGCGCTTCCTGGGCGGGAGTAACAGATACGCAGTATTTT. The full variable domain, completed using reference TRBV5-1 and TRBJ2-3, is KAGVTQTPRYLIKTRGQQVTLSCSPISGHRSVSWYQQTPGQGLQFLFEYFSETQRNKGNFPGRFSGRQFSNSRSEMNVSTLELGDSALYLCASASWAGVTDTQYFGPGTRLTVL.

The rearrangement links TRBV9 to TRBJ2-5; TRBD1 agrees at 9 bases. The V gene end was trimmed by 0 bases and the J gene end by 5 bases; junction bases not matched to a gene: 8. In germline, CDR1 is SGDLS, CDR2 YYNGEE. The CDR3 extends over 16 amino acids. This CDR3 reads CASSVASGQGGETQYF. CDR3 bases: TGTGCCAGCAGCGTAGCCTCGGGACAGGGTGGGGAGACCCAGTACTTC.

V usage is TRBV6-1 and J usage is TRBJ1-1; D uncertain. The CDR3 covers 13 residues. V was trimmed by 7 bases and J by 1 base, leaving 10 bases between them. Germline assignment: CDR1 MNHNS and CDR2 SASEGT. CDR3 amino acids: CASKRTGNTEAFF. CDR3 DNA: TGTGCCAGCAAAAGGACCGGGAACACTGAAGCTTTCTTT.

The rearrangement joins TRBV6-5 to TRBJ2-2, with D uncertain. Germline assignment: CDR1 MNHEY and CDR2 SVGAGI. The CDR3 sequence is 12 residues long. Trimming took off 3 bases at V and 6 bases at J, with 5 bases between the two ends. The chain's CDR3 is CASSYYAGELFF. The DNA for the CDR3 is TGTGCCAGCAGTTATTATGCCGGGGAGCTGTTTTTT.

The rearrangement links TRBV4-1 to TRBJ2-7; 7 bases agree with TRBD2. The CDR3 extends over 15 amino acids. V was pared by 6 bases and J by 3 bases, with 11 bases of the junction left unmatched. Germline-derived CDR1 and CDR2 are MGHRA and YSYEKL. CDR3 nucleotides: TGCGCCAGCAGGGAAGAGGGACTACCCGACTACGAGCAGTACTTC. As protein: CASREEGLPDYEQYF.

The gene calls are TRBV7-6 and TRBJ2-7, with D possibly being TRBD1 (6 bases). CDR3 length: 14 residues. Germline CDR1 reads SGHVS; CDR2 reads FNYEAQ. V lost 5 bases, J lost 0 bases, and 11 bases lay in between. In nucleotides, the CDR3 is TGTGCCAGCAGCCCGGGACACTCCTCCTACGAGCAGTACTTC. This sequence encodes CASSPGHSSYEQYF.

The genes are TRBV5-1 and TRBJ2-7; a weak D match, TRBD2 (5 bases). Germline V lookup: CDR1 SGHRS, CDR2 YFSETQ. The CDR3 covers 15 residues. The germline V and J ends were trimmed by 2 bases and 5 bases, with 17 bases remaining between them. This chain's CDR3 is CASSFRVGDRDEQYF. DNA of the CDR3: TGCGCCAGCAGCTTTCGGGTGGGAGATCGGGACGAGCAGTACTTC.

J is TRBJ1-5 and V is TRBV18; 8 nucleotides match TRBD1. CDR1 KGHSH and CDR2 LQKENI come from the germline V gene. V shed 0 bases and J 7 bases; nucleotides not matched to a gene: 11. CDR3 length: 17 amino acids. The CDR3 loop reads CASSPPLRQGLHQPQHF. The CDR3 nucleotides read TGTGCCAGCTCACCACCGCTACGACAGGGGCTTCACCAGCCCCAGCATTTT.

The chain joins TRBV25-1 to TRBJ2-7; 9 positions match TRBD2. With 5 bases clipped from V and 7 bases from J, the junction kept 15 bases outside the gene matches. CDR3 length: 16 residues. CDR1 MGHDK and CDR2 SYGVNS come from the germline V gene. The CDR3, as DNA: TGTGCCAGCAGTCTCGAAGGAGGCGGGAGGGCAGGGGAGCAGTACTTC. Translating it yields CASSLEGGGRAGEQYF.

V usage is TRBV29-1 and J usage is TRBJ2-7; D is uncertain. Germline lookup yields CDR1 SQVTM and CDR2 ANQGSEA. The CDR3 loop spans 14 amino acids. The V gene lost 4 bases and the J gene lost 3 bases, with 16 bases spanning the gap. CDR3 DNA: TGCAGCGTTGTGGGAAGGGCTATGGGCTACGAGCAGTACTTC. This encodes CSVVGRAMGYEQYF.

The V call is TRBV5-8, the J call TRBJ2-5, with a weak D call TRBD1 (6 bases). Germline V gives CDR1 SGHTS, CDR2 YDEGEE. The CDR3 spans 16 residues. Between the trimmed V and J ends, which lost 6 bases and 5 bases, there was a span of 23 bases. The CDR3 region has the DNA TGTGCCAGCACCCCACCTTGGTCTACAGGGCGGGAGACCCAGTACTTC. Translated: CASTPPWSTGRETQYF.

Comments on this clone: Other DNA sequences within the sample encode an identical CDR3. The CDR3 bases are TGTGCCATAAGCGGGGGTTCCTACAATGAGCAGTTCTTC. Encoded protein: CAISGGSYNEQFF. V and J are TRBV10-3 and TRBJ2-1, with 8 bases matching TRBD2. The CDR3 totals 13 residues. Germline loops: CDR1 ENHRY, CDR2 SYGVKD. V lost 9 bases and J lost 1; bases outside the gene matches: 2.

The chain links TRBV5-1 to TRBJ1-4; 7 nucleotides line up with TRBD1. The CDR3 totals 14 residues. The junction had 6 bases not matched to a gene; V was cut back by 5 bases and J by 5 bases. Germline V CDR1 and CDR2: SGHRS, YFSETQ. This CDR3 is CASSPGQQNEKLFF. For the CDR3, the DNA is TGCGCCAGCAGTCCGGGACAGCAAAATGAAAAACTGTTTTTT.

The V call is TRBV11-2, the J call TRBJ2-7; 7 positions agree with TRBD1. Trimming cost V 4 bases and J 3 bases; bases outside gene matches: 9. There are 15 residues in the CDR3. Germline V lookup: CDR1 SGHAT, CDR2 FQNNGV. This chain's CDR3 is CASSSVRGQIYEQYF. The CDR3 bases are TGTGCCAGCAGCTCGGTCCGGGGACAGATCTACGAGCAGTACTTC.

In regard to this clone: Other DNA sequences within the sample encode an identical CDR3. The chain combines TRBV5-1 with TRBJ1-4; TRBD1 agrees at 11 bases. The CDR3 covers 14 residues. V lost 4 bases, J lost 8 bases, and 4 bases stayed unmatched. Germline values: CDR1 SGHRS, CDR2 YFSETQ. CDR3 loop: CASSTGTGGEKLFF. CDR3 in DNA: TGCGCCAGCAGCACCGGGACAGGGGGGGAAAAACTGTTTTTT.